Following are 20 T cell receptor beta chains from one sample sequenced in a study of blood T cell repertoires in COVID-19. TCRdb's copy holds only in-frame clones and misses some; the assay was immunoSEQ multiplex PCR. This table holds 90,000 or so clones, approximately 84% found once. The sample taken for sequencing was peripheral blood. These receptors were obtained from a man at least 80 years old with active or convalescent COVID-19.

The chain employs TRBV28 and TRBJ2-3; D is undetermined. V dropped 5 bases and J dropped 6 bases, with 15 bases sitting between them. The germline CDR1 and CDR2 sequences are MDHEN and SYDVKM. There are 14 residues in the CDR3. The CDR3 loop is CASSPSPSRDTQYF. For the CDR3, the DNA is TGTGCCAGCAGTCCATCCCCCTCGAGGGATACGCAGTATTTT.

This chain connects TRBV28 to TRBJ1-2; maybe TRBD1 (6 bases). The ends were cut back, 6 bases at V and 8 bases at J, with 19 bases in the middle. The CDR3 extends over 14 amino acids. Germline CDR1 is MDHEN and CDR2 is SYDVKM. DNA of the CDR3: TGTGCCAGCAGGTCGACCTCCGGACAGAGCGGCTACACCTTC. As protein: CASRSTSGQSGYTF.

As DNA, the CDR3 is TGTGCCAGCAGCACCGACAGGGGAGTTGGAGAGACCCAGTACTTC. Its protein is CASSTDRGVGETQYF. This chain connects TRBV7-9 to TRBJ2-5; 8 bases fit TRBD1. Trimming cost V 5 bases and J 4 bases; bases outside gene matches: 9. This CDR3 has 15 amino acids. Germline V gene data show CDR1 as SEHNR and CDR2 as FQNEAQ (reference sequence).

This clone was recorded only once. The V gene is TRBV27, the J gene TRBJ1-2; weak D call: TRBD1 (6 bases). CDR1 is MNHEY and CDR2 is SMNVEV in the germline V gene (reference sequence). The CDR3 length is 12 residues. The V and J ends lost 5 bases and 6 bases respectively, with 10 bases between them. The CDR3 loop reads CASSTRGNGYTF. The CDR3 DNA is TGTGCCAGCAGTACCAGGGGAAATGGCTACACCTTC.

The chain recombines TRBV2 with TRBJ2-1; possible D gene TRBD1, 6 bases. Germline-derived CDR1 and CDR2 are SNHLY and FYNNEI. The ends were cut back, 8 bases at V and 5 bases at J, with 19 bases in the middle. The CDR3 sequence is 15 residues long. The CDR3 DNA is TGTGCCAGCTCCGTCAGGGGTGCAGAGAACAATGAGCAGTTCTTC. This gives the protein CASSVRGAENNEQFF.

The CDR3 sequence is CASSPSLGGGGVYGYTF. CDR3 DNA sequence: TGTGCCAGCAGCCCCTCCCTAGGTGGAGGGGGCGTCTATGGCTACACCTTC. The chain links TRBV14 to TRBJ1-2; 7 bases are a match to TRBD1. The CDR3 has 17 amino acids. Unmatched junction bases numbered 15, after V lost 4 bases and J lost 4 bases. Germline lookup yields CDR1 SGHDN and CDR2 FVKESK. Supplemented by reference TRBV14 and TRBJ1-2, the full variable domain reads EAGVTQFPSHSVIEKGQTVTLRCDPISGHDNLYWYRRVMGKEIKFLLHFVKESKQDESGMPNNRFLAERTGGTYSTLKVQPAELEDSGVYFCASSPSLGGGGVYGYTFGSGTRLTVV.

The gene calls are TRBV11-3 and TRBJ2-1; 7 bases map to TRBD2. CDR3 length equals 16 residues. CDR1 SGHNT and CDR2 YENEEA come from the germline V gene. Trimming cost V 8 bases and J 8 bases; bases outside gene matches: 18. CDR3 DNA: TGTGCCAGCGGGGTTGGAGGCGGTTCTAGCGGCGATGAGCAGTTCTTC. Translation: CASGVGGGSSGDEQFF.

V and J are TRBV19 and TRBJ1-5; 10 bases map to TRBD1. Germline V gene lookup returns CDR1 LNHDA and CDR2 SQIVND (reference sequence). V shed 5 bases and J 3 bases; nucleotides not matched to a gene: 4. This CDR3 region has 15 residues. Here the CDR3 reads CASSGTGAVNQPQHF. CDR3 DNA sequence: TGTGCCAGTAGTGGGACAGGGGCTGTCAATCAGCCCCAGCATTTT.

In this sample, this clone turned up a few times. V is TRBV11-2 and J is TRBJ1-1; D is perhaps TRBD1 (6 bases). The germline CDR1 and CDR2 sequences are SGHAT and FQNNGV. This CDR3 is 17 amino acids long. V lost 5 bases, J lost 0 bases, and 19 bases lay in between. In DNA form, the CDR3 reads TGTGCCAGCAGCGACCGCACAGGGTGGGTAATGAACACTGAAGCTTTCTTT. This gives the protein CASSDRTGWVMNTEAFF.

This clone has just one count. V usage is TRBV25-1 and J usage is TRBJ1-2, with unresolved D. CDR1 is MGHDK and CDR2 is SYGVNS in the germline V gene. V dropped 6 bases and J dropped 6 bases, with 11 bases sitting between them. This CDR3 region has 12 residues. The CDR3 loop is CASSPGTHGYTF. DNA of the CDR3: TGTGCCAGCAGCCCAGGAACGCATGGCTACACCTTC.

The V gene is TRBV27, the J gene TRBJ1-2, with 10 bases matching TRBD1. Germline-derived CDR1 and CDR2 are MNHEY and SMNVEV (reference sequence). The CDR3 extends over 16 amino acids. Trimming at V came to 3 bases and at J to 5 bases, leaving 9 bases not matched to a gene. CDR3 protein: CASSFLGGGQGYGYTF. The CDR3 DNA follows: TGTGCCAGCAGTTTTCTTGGTGGGGGACAGGGGTATGGCTACACCTTC.

This clone was seen more than once but under ten times. V usage is TRBV4-1 and J usage is TRBJ1-2; D is perhaps TRBD1 (5 bases). V lost 1 base to trimming and J lost 1 base, with 16 bases between them. CDR3 length: 17 amino acids. From germline, CDR1 is MGHRA and CDR2 YSYEKL. CDR3 DNA sequence: TGCGCCAGCAGCCAAGGAGAACTGGACACCTTTAACTATGGCTACACCTTC. This codes for CASSQGELDTFNYGYTF.

This clone qualifies as large. The rearrangement uses TRBV6-6 and TRBJ2-2, with a weak D call TRBD1 (6 bases). Trimming pared 5 bases from V and 7 bases from J, leaving 17 bases between. The CDR3 length is 15 residues. Germline lookup yields CDR1 MNHNY and CDR2 SVGAGI (reference sequence). In nucleotides, the CDR3 is TGTGCCAGCAGTGCCGTACAGGGTTGGGACGGGGAGCTGTTTTTT. Translation gives CASSAVQGWDGELFF.

This clone was detected a few times. The chain links TRBV25-1 to TRBJ2-1; 8 bases are shared with TRBD1. Germline CDR1 is MGHDK and CDR2 is SYGVNS. The CDR3 consists of 15 residues. Trimming removed 2 bases from V and 0 bases from J; junction bases left unmatched: 0. This chain's CDR3 is CASSEGQGSYNEQFF. The CDR3 nucleotides are TGTGCCAGCAGTGAAGGACAGGGCTCCTACAATGAGCAGTTCTTC.

The V and J genes are TRBV27 and TRBJ1-2; TRBD1 agrees at 10 bases. Germline V lookup: CDR1 MNHEY, CDR2 SMNVEV (reference sequence). The junction had 9 bases not matched to a gene; V was cut back by 6 bases and J by 5 bases. The CDR3 extends over 15 amino acids. In nucleotides, the CDR3 is TGTGCCAGCAGCACCGGGACAGGGGCTTTTTATGGCTACACCTTC. Amino acids: CASSTGTGAFYGYTF.

V is TRBV7-6 and J is TRBJ1-4; D possibly corresponds to TRBD1 (6 bases). V lost 5 bases and J 3 bases, leaving 22 bases between the germline ends. CDR1 is SGHVS, CDR2 FNYEAQ, per germline. This CDR3 comprises 18 residues. The CDR3 sequence: CASSPSWGPGESNEKLFF. For the CDR3, the DNA is TGTGCCAGCAGCCCCTCTTGGGGCCCAGGGGAGTCTAATGAAAAACTGTTTTTT.

V and J are TRBV6-5 and TRBJ1-1, with D possibly TRBD1 on 6 matching bases. V was clipped by 8 bases and J by 4 bases, with 17 bases between them. Germline lookup yields CDR1 MNHEY and CDR2 SVGAGI. The CDR3 spans 14 residues. The CDR3 region is CASVGQPEITEAFF. Written as DNA, the CDR3 is TGTGCCAGCGTTGGACAGCCGGAGATCACTGAAGCTTTCTTT.

The J gene is TRBJ1-5, the V gene TRBV2, with TRBD1 identical over 7 bases. The CDR3 runs 16 residues. Germline CDR1 is SNHLY and CDR2 is FYNNEI. V was clipped by 6 bases and J by 4 bases; unmatched bases: 12. CDR3 sequence: CASSTFGPGGNQPQHF. The CDR3, as DNA: TGTGCCAGCAGCACATTCGGACCAGGGGGGAATCAGCCCCAGCATTTT.

The J gene is TRBJ1-4, the V gene TRBV18; D uncertain. This CDR3 has 11 residues. V lost 3 bases to trimming and J lost 8 bases, with 4 bases between them. CDR1 is KGHSH, CDR2 LQKENI, per germline. For the CDR3, the DNA is TGTGCCAGCTCACCCGGGGAAAAACTGTTTTTT. Amino acids: CASSPGEKLFF.

The chain links TRBV5-1 to TRBJ2-2, with D tentatively TRBD1 (6 bases). V lost 2 bases and J lost 4, with 9 bases in between. The CDR3 has 14 amino acids. In germline, CDR1 is SGHRS, CDR2 YFSETQ. Here the CDR3 reads CASSFSGVTGELFF. CDR3 DNA sequence: TGCGCCAGCAGCTTTTCAGGGGTCACCGGGGAGCTGTTTTTT.